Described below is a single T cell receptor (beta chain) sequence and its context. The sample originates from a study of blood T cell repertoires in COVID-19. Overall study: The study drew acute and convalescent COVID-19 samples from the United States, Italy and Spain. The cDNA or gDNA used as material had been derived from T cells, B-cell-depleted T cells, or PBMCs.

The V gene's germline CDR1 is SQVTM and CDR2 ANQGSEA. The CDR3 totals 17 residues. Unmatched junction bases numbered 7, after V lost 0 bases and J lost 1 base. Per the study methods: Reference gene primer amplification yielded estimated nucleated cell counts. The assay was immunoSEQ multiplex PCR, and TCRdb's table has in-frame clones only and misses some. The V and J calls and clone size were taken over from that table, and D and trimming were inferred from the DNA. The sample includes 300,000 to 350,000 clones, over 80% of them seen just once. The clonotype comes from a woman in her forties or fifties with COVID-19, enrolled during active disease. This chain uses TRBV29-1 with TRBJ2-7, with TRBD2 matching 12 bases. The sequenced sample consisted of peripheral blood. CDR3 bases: TGCAGCGTTGAAGATCGTGTGACTAGCGGGAGTTCCTACGAGCAGTACTTC. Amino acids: CSVEDRVTSGSSYEQYF.